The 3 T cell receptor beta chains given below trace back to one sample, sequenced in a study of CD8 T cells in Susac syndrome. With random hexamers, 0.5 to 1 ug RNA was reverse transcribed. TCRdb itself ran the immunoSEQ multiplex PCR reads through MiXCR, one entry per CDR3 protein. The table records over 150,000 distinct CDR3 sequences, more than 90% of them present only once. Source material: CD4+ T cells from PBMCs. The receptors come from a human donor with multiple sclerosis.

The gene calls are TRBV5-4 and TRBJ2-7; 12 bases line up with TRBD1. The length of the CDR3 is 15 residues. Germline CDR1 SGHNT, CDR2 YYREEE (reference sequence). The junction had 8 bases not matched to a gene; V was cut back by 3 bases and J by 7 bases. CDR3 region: CASSSGDRGLLEQYF. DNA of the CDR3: TGTGCCAGCAGCTCGGGGGACAGGGGGCTACTGGAGCAGTACTTC.

The chain's CDR3 is CASCGQGNNEQYF. In DNA, the CDR3 is TGTGCTAGTTGCGGACAGGGTAACAACGAGCAGTACTTC. The chain combines TRBV12-5 with TRBJ2-7, with TRBD1 identical over 8 bases. Germline CDR1 is LGHNT and CDR2 is FRNRAP. The ends lost 8 bases at V and 5 bases at J; junction bases unmatched: 8. The CDR3 has 13 amino acids.

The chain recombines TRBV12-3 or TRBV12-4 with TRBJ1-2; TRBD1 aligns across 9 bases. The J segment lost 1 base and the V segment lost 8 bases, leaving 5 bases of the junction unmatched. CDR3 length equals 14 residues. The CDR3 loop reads CASRRTGVNYGYTF. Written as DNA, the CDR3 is TGTGCCAGCCGACGGACAGGGGTTAACTATGGCTACACCTTC.